This is a list of T cell receptor beta chains from one sample in a study of CD8+ T cells in alopecia areata. TCRdb's table, derived via immunoSEQ multiplex PCR, lists solely in-frame clones and lacks some. The sample comprises around 150,000 clones, approximately 57% of which are singletons, and 13% to 15% rests with the top ten. Sequencing used CD4+ T cells sorted from blood, obtained at week 24, from a patient treated with tofacitinib. These receptors were taken from a human donor with alopecia areata. Each CDR3 is given with its conserved first and last residue. Fields, in order: CDR3 length, clone size, D gene, J gene, V gene, CDR3 DNA, CDR3 protein. D genes are given only for firm matches. Size values are once, few and many counts, or a class for expanded clones, and some rows have none.

13	-	TRBD2	TRBJ2-7	TRBV30	TGTGCCTGGCAGGTAGCGGGGGTCGGAGAGCAGTACTTC	CAWQVAGVGEQYF
16	few	-	TRBJ2-5	TRBV29-1	TGCAGCGTTGAAAAGCCTATCGGGGGGCGAACAGAGACCCAGTACTTC	CSVEKPIGGRTETQYF
15	-	TRBD1	TRBJ1-5	TRBV30	TGTGCCTGGAGTCTTGGGGACAGGGAGAATCAGCCCCAGCATTTT	CAWSLGDRENQPQHF
14	-	TRBD1	TRBJ1-2	TRBV29-1	TGCAGCGCGTGGGACAGACAGACTAACTATGGCTACACCTTC	CSAWDRQTNYGYTF
15	-	TRBD1	TRBJ2-7	TRBV7-9	TGTGCCAGCAGCTTAGTAGGGACAGGGGGCGGCGAGCAGTACTTC	CASSLVGTGGGEQYF
15	-	-	TRBJ2-1	TRBV7-9	TGTGCCAGCAGCTTAACCCAGGGGTCCTACAATGAGCAGTTCTTC	CASSLTQGSYNEQFF
13	-	-	TRBJ1-1	TRBV19	TGTGCCAGTAGTATCCTAGTGGGCACTGAAGCTTTCTTT	CASSILVGTEAFF
16	-	TRBD1	TRBJ1-2	TRBV30	TGTGCCTGGAGGGGGGGCACAGGGGGAGGGAACTATGGCTACACCTTC	CAWRGGTGGGNYGYTF
12	-	-	TRBJ2-4	TRBV15	TGTGCCACCAGCAGAGGTACTGACATTCAGTACTTC	CATSRGTDIQYF
15	-	TRBD2	TRBJ2-5	TRBV29-1	TGCAGCGTCGGTAGGAAGCGGGGTCCGGGAGGGACCCAGTACTTC	CSVGRKRGPGGTQYF
13	-	-	TRBJ1-2	TRBV14	TGTGCCAGCAGCCAAGATAGAAAGTATGGCTACACCTTC	CASSQDRKYGYTF
15	-	-	TRBJ2-1	TRBV11-2	TGTGCCAGCAGACGTCCCGGACTAAAAGGCGATGAGCAGTTCTTC	CASRRPGLKGDEQFF
19	many	TRBD1	TRBJ1-2	TRBV7-8	TGTGCCAGCAGCCCCATCAAATCCTCCAGGGGGGCAAGGCTCAGTGGCTACACCTTC	CASSPIKSSRGARLSGYTF
13	few	TRBD1	TRBJ1-4	TRBV29-1	TGCAGCGTTGAACCCGCAGGGGGTAGCCAACTGTTTTTT	CSVEPAGGSQLFF
16	few	-	TRBJ2-5	TRBV4-1	TGCGCCAGCAGCCACCCGAGGGGGTCGCAACAAGAGACCCAGTACTTC	CASSHPRGSQQETQYF
13	once	-	TRBJ2-2	TRBV6-5	TGTGCCAGCAGGTCCGCGAACACCGGGGAGCTGTTTTTT	CASRSANTGELFF
14	few	TRBD1	TRBJ2-7	TRBV10-3	TGTGCCATCACCGACGACAGGGCGCTCTACGAGCAGTACTTC	CAITDDRALYEQYF
19	-	TRBD1	TRBJ1-6	TRBV4-1	TGCGCCAGCAGCCAAGACCCCACGGCAGGGGGCTTTCTCAATTCACCCCTCCACTTT	CASSQDPTAGGFLNSPLHF
15	-	TRBD1	TRBJ2-3	TRBV5-4	TGTGCCAGCAGCCAGCCAGGGGGCTCCTCGGATACGCAGTATTTT	CASSQPGGSSDTQYF
14	-	-	TRBJ2-3	TRBV7-2	TGTGCCAGCAGCACGCAGGGGAGGGCAGATACGCAGTATTTT	CASSTQGRADTQYF
14	-	TRBD2	TRBJ2-3	TRBV14	TGTGCCAGCAGCCTCGGCGGGGGAACAGATACGCAGTATTTT	CASSLGGGTDTQYF
12	few	-	TRBJ2-1	TRBV7-9	TGTGCCAGCAGCTTAGGACTATATGAGCAGTTCTTC	CASSLGLYEQFF
16	few	-	TRBJ2-3	TRBV4-2	TGTGCCAGCAGCCAGGGGAGTGGAGGGGGCACAGATACGCAGTATTTT	CASSQGSGGGTDTQYF
15	few	-	TRBJ2-4	TRBV4-1	TGCGCCAGCAGCCCTGGGACGCAGGCCAAAAACATTCAGTACTTC	CASSPGTQAKNIQYF
16	-	-	TRBJ2-7	TRBV30	TGTGCCTGGAGTGCCAGGGGACGGCGGGTGGGCTACGAGCAGTACTTC	CAWSARGRRVGYEQYF
13	-	-	TRBJ1-1	TRBV30	TGTGCCTGTACAGGGTCGGTTAACACTGAAGCTTTCTTT	CACTGSVNTEAFF
17	-	TRBD2	TRBJ2-1	TRBV14	TGTGCCAGCAGCCACCCCCCGAGCGGGGCCCGGTTGTGGCGGCAGTTCTTC	CASSHPPSGARLWRQFF
15	few	-	TRBJ1-6	TRBV5-1	TGCGCCAGCACGATGGGACGGGCAAATAATTCACCCCTCCACTTT	CASTMGRANNSPLHF
15	-	TRBD1	TRBJ2-5	TRBV9	TGTGCCAGCAGCGTGCGCCAGGACAGGGGAGAGACCCAGTACTTC	CASSVRQDRGETQYF
14	-	-	TRBJ1-1	TRBV29-1	TGCAGCGTTGAAGCGGGGGCTATGAACACTGAAGCTTTCTTT	CSVEAGAMNTEAFF
15	-	-	TRBJ2-5	TRBV18	TGTGCCAGCTCACCTCCGAAGGACAGCCCAGAGACCCAGTACTTC	CASSPPKDSPETQYF
14	-	TRBD2	TRBJ2-3	TRBV7-9	TGTGCCAGCAGCTTCTACTCGACTAGCGGGCAGCAGTATTTT	CASSFYSTSGQQYF
14	few	-	TRBJ2-1	TRBV11-3	TGTGCCAGCAGCTCGGACCTCTTGGCGAGTGAGCAGTTCTTC	CASSSDLLASEQFF
14	-	-	TRBJ1-2	TRBV30	TGTGCCTGGAGCGGCGGAGGGGGACACTATGGCTACACCTTC	CAWSGGGGHYGYTF
15	-	TRBD1	TRBJ1-5	TRBV7-9	TGTGCCAGCAGCCATTCGACAGGGGGGGGTCAGCCCCAGCATTTT	CASSHSTGGGQPQHF
11	-	TRBD1	TRBJ1-2	TRBV29-1	TGCAGCATTTCCCGGGACAGTGGCTACACCTTC	CSISRDSGYTF
15	-	-	TRBJ2-1	TRBV14	TGTGCCAGCAGCCAGTTTCTCCACACCTACAATGAGCAGTTCTTC	CASSQFLHTYNEQFF
14	few	-	TRBJ2-3	TRBV5-1	TGCGCCAGCAGCTTGATGGAGTCCAGAGATACGCAGTATTTT	CASSLMESRDTQYF
13	-	-	TRBJ2-7	TRBV6-1	TGTGCCAGCAGCAGAGACAGGATCTACGAGCAGTACTTC	CASSRDRIYEQYF
15	few	TRBD1	TRBJ2-5	TRBV5-1	TGCGCCAGCAGCTTGGGGACAGGGGGGAGAGAGACCCAGTACTTC	CASSLGTGGRETQYF
15	-	-	TRBJ2-5	TRBV11-2	TGTGCCAGCAGCTTATTCTCCGGGGTTCAAGAGACCCAGTACTTC	CASSLFSGVQETQYF
11	few	-	TRBJ2-7	TRBV29-1	TGCAGCGTTGTGGTCGGATACGAGCAGTACTTC	CSVVVGYEQYF
15	-	TRBD1	TRBJ1-3	TRBV4-1	TGCGCCAGCAGCCCCAAGGGGGCTGCTGGAAACACCATATATTTT	CASSPKGAAGNTIYF
15	few	-	TRBJ2-6	TRBV18	TGTGCCAGCTCACCATTGGGTTCTGGGGCCAACGTCCTGACTTTC	CASSPLGSGANVLTF
17	-	-	TRBJ2-6	TRBV6-1	TGTGCCAGCAGTGAAGCGCGGCTAAGCTCTGGGGCCAACGTCCTGACTTTC	CASSEARLSSGANVLTF
15	-	TRBD1	TRBJ2-3	TRBV29-1	TGCAGCGTTGGCGGCGACAGGGCCCACATGAATACGCAGTATTTT	CSVGGDRAHMNTQYF
15	-	TRBD1	TRBJ1-6	TRBV5-1	TGCGCCAGCAGCTCCGGGACAGCCCTTAATTCACCCCTCCACTTT	CASSSGTALNSPLHF
16	-	-	TRBJ2-2	TRBV4-1	TGCGCCAGCAGCCATCGAAACCTACAGGGACCCGGGGAGCTGTTTTTT	CASSHRNLQGPGELFF
11	few	-	TRBJ1-4	TRBV2	TGTGCCAGCAGTGAAGAAGAAAAACTGTTTTTT	CASSEEEKLFF
15	-	-	TRBJ1-1	TRBV29-1	TGCAGCGTTGAGTCGAGACTCCAGAGGAACACTGAAGCTTTCTTT	CSVESRLQRNTEAFF